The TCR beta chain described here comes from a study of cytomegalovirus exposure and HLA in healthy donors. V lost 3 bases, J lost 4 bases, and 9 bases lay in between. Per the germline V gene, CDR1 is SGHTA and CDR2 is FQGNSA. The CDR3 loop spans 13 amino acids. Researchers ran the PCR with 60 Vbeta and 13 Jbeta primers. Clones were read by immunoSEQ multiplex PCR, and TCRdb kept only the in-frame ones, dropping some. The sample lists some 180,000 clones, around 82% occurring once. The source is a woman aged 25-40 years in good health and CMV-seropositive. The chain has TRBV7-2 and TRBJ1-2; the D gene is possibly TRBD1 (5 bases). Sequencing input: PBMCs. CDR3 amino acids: CASSFLTAYGYTF. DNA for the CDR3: TGTGCCAGCAGCTTCTTGACAGCCTATGGCTACACCTTC. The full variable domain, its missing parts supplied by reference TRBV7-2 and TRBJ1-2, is GAGVSQSPSNKVTEKGKDVELRCDPISGHTALYWYRQSLGQGLEFLIYFQGNSAPDKSGLPSDRFSAERTGGSVSTLTIQRTQQEDSAVYLCASSFLTAYGYTFGSGTRLTVV.